These 21 T cell receptor beta chains were sequenced from one sample in a study of CD4 T cells in relation to SARS-CoV-2 and coronaviruses. Unexposed donor CD4+ T cells date from about 2010-2018, before the COVID-19 pandemic. After more than eight days of culture, CD4+ T cells were isolated. Measured with immunoSEQ multiplex PCR; TCRdb has only the in-frame clones, and not every one. The top ten clones hold about 16% of a sample with roughly 23,000 clones, around four fifths of them seen once. No antigen has been assigned to these receptors. Material for sequencing was CD4+ T cells from PBMCs, cultured in vitro. The origin of the receptors is a human donor in good health.

The chain couples TRBV19 to TRBJ2-1, with TRBD1 matching 8 bases. The CDR3 spans 15 residues. CDR1 and CDR2 (germline): LNHDA, SQIVND (reference sequence). Trimming cost V 8 bases and J 7 bases; bases outside gene matches: 13. CDR3 DNA sequence: TGTGCCAGTGCCGTGGGGCGGACAGGGTTTAATGAGCAGTTCTTC. This codes for CASAVGRTGFNEQFF.

The chain uses TRBV13 and TRBJ1-2; no clear D. This CDR3 has 11 amino acids. CDR1 and CDR2 (germline): PRHDT, FYEKMQ (reference sequence). Trimming stripped 5 bases from V and 4 bases from J, with 5 bases between. The CDR3 protein is CASSSSYGYTF. As DNA, the CDR3 is TGTGCCAGCAGCAGTAGCTATGGCTACACCTTC.

This clone was counted a single time. The gene calls are TRBV11-2 and TRBJ2-3; 7 nucleotides line up with TRBD1. V shed 5 bases and J 4 bases; nucleotides not matched to a gene: 6. This CDR3 is 14 amino acids long. Germline V gene lookup returns CDR1 SGHAT and CDR2 FQNNGV. The CDR3 nucleotides are TGTGCCAGCAGCCCCGGGACAGTTTCAGATACGCAGTATTTT. Protein product: CASSPGTVSDTQYF.

The V and J genes are TRBV6-5 and TRBJ1-1; no definite D call. The length of the CDR3 is 16 residues. Germline CDR1 MNHEY, CDR2 SVGAGI. The V and J ends lost 1 base and 3 bases respectively, with 15 bases between them. The CDR3 DNA reads TGTGCCAGCAGTTACTTTGGCGTAGCGGCCCACACTGAAGCTTTCTTT. Protein product: CASSYFGVAAHTEAFF.

This clone was counted between two and nine times. The V call is TRBV19, the J call TRBJ2-2; D tentatively fits TRBD1 or TRBD2 (5 bases each). V lost 8 bases and J lost 3, with 13 bases in between. The CDR3 has 14 amino acids. Germline V lookup: CDR1 LNHDA, CDR2 SQIVND (reference sequence). The CDR3 coding sequence is TGTGCCAGTTCAGGGTTGAGGGACACCGGGGAGCTGTTTTTT. It translates to CASSGLRDTGELFF.

The genes are TRBV18 and TRBJ2-3; TRBD2 agrees at 11 bases. The CDR3 is 16 amino acids. Trimming at V came to 6 bases and at J to 4 bases, leaving 9 bases not matched to a gene. CDR1 and CDR2 from the germline V gene are KGHSH and LQKENI. The CDR3 DNA is TGTGCCAGCTCGACACTAGCGGGAGCTTCGCCAGATACGCAGTATTTT. As protein: CASSTLAGASPDTQYF. Combining the CDR3 with reference TRBV18 and TRBJ2-3 gives the whole variable domain NAGVMQNPRHLVRRRGQEARLRCSPMKGHSHVYWYRQLPEEGLKFMVYLQKENIIDESGMPKERFSAEFPKEGPSILRIQQVVRGDSAAYFCASSTLAGASPDTQYFGPGTRLTVL.

The chain links TRBV18 to TRBJ1-5, with D possibly matching TRBD1 (5 bases). Germline loops: CDR1 KGHSH, CDR2 LQKENI. V lost 6 bases, J lost 0 bases, and 15 bases lay in between. This CDR3 spans 16 amino acids. The CDR3 loop reads CASSPDGTGSNQPQHF. The CDR3 coding sequence is TGTGCCAGCTCTCCAGACGGGACGGGTAGCAATCAGCCCCAGCATTTT.

V gene TRBV30 combines with J gene TRBJ2-7; no reliable D call. Trimming took off 4 bases at V and 2 bases at J, with 9 bases between the two ends. The CDR3 spans 12 residues. Germline CDR1 is GTSNPN and CDR2 is SVGIG (reference sequence). As DNA, the CDR3 is TGTGCCTGGAAAGTAGGCCCCTACGAGCAGTACTTC. It specifies CAWKVGPYEQYF.

CDR3 residues: CASSLYYSPPGTSGRYEQYF. The CDR3 region has the DNA TGCGCCAGCAGCTTATACTATTCACCCCCCGGGACTAGCGGGAGGTACGAGCAGTACTTC. V gene TRBV5-1 combines with J gene TRBJ2-7, with 15 bases identical to TRBD2. The V and J ends lost 2 bases and 4 bases, in that order; junction bases with no gene match: 16. Germline CDR1 reads SGHRS; CDR2 reads YFSETQ. This CDR3 is built from 20 residues.

V is TRBV7-9 and J is TRBJ1-1; tentative D call: TRBD1 (5 bases). In germline, CDR1 is SEHNR, CDR2 FQNEAQ (reference sequence). The CDR3 has 16 amino acids. The germline V and J ends were trimmed by 1 base and 1 base, with 13 bases remaining between them. The CDR3 is CASSLEWGQGNTEAFF. The DNA for the CDR3 is TGTGCCAGCAGCTTAGAGTGGGGCCAGGGGAACACTGAAGCTTTCTTT.

This chain joins TRBV5-6 and TRBJ1-1; D not certain. Trimming stripped 0 bases from V and 7 bases from J, with 10 bases between. This CDR3 spans 13 amino acids. Germline V CDR1 and CDR2: SGHDT, YYEEEE. The CDR3 region is CASSLALVSEAFF. The DNA for the CDR3 is TGTGCCAGCAGCTTGGCCTTGGTTAGTGAAGCTTTCTTT.

The chain has TRBV28 and TRBJ1-5; 8 bases fit TRBD1. V was pared by 3 bases and J by 2 bases, with 3 bases of the junction left unmatched. The CDR3 has 15 residues. Per the germline V gene, CDR1 is MDHEN and CDR2 is SYDVKM. The CDR3 DNA sequence: TGTGCCAGCAGTTTGGCAGGGGGCGGCAATCAGCCCCAGCATTTT. This sequence encodes CASSLAGGGNQPQHF.

The J gene is TRBJ1-1, the V gene TRBV12-3 or TRBV12-4, with D uncertain. This CDR3 has 12 residues. The V gene lost 3 bases and the J gene lost 12 bases, with 14 bases spanning the gap. The DNA of the CDR3 is TGTGCCAGCAGTTTCAACATACTAAGGACTTTCTTT. Residues: CASSFNILRTFF.

V is TRBV6-5 and J is TRBJ2-5, with D perhaps TRBD1 (7 bases). Germline CDR1 is MNHEY and CDR2 is SVGAGI. The CDR3 contains 15 residues. V was clipped by 6 bases and J by 0 bases, with 14 bases between them. Written as DNA, the CDR3 is TGTGCCAGCAGACGCACAGGGGACTACCAAGAGACCCAGTACTTC. Its protein product is CASRRTGDYQETQYF.

This clone was counted between two and nine times. This rearrangement joins TRBV28 to TRBJ2-1, with 10 positions matching TRBD2. This CDR3 contains 15 residues. V was pared by 3 bases and J by 8 bases, with 7 bases of the junction left unmatched. Per the germline V gene, CDR1 is MDHEN and CDR2 is SYDVKM. The DNA of the CDR3 is TGTGCCAGCAGTTTTTTAGCGGGAGGTAGGGATGAGCAGTTCTTC. This gives the protein CASSFLAGGRDEQFF.

In its sample, this clone was seen once. This CDR3 is CASGLAGGPETQYF. CDR3 DNA: TGTGCCAGCGGTCTAGCGGGAGGGCCAGAGACCCAGTACTTC. The V and J genes are TRBV7-8 and TRBJ2-5, with 12 nucleotides matching TRBD2. Germline V gene data show CDR1 as SGHVS and CDR2 as FQNEAQ. V was clipped by 8 bases and J by 4 bases; unmatched bases: 5. The CDR3 is 14 amino acids.

The chain employs TRBV5-1 and TRBJ2-3; 8 positions agree with TRBD1. Per germline, CDR1 SGHRS and CDR2 YFSETQ. V lost 4 bases and J lost 2; bases outside the gene matches: 9. CDR3 length: 16 residues. CDR3 nucleotides: TGCGCCAGCAGCCGGGCCGGACAGGGACTCACAGATACGCAGTATTTT. Translating gives CASSRAGQGLTDTQYF.

The genes are TRBV10-2 and TRBJ2-7, with 11 bases matching TRBD1. V shed 7 bases and J 9 bases; nucleotides not matched to a gene: 11. CDR3 length: 14 residues. Germline V gene data show CDR1 as WSHSY and CDR2 as SAAADI. CDR3 DNA sequence: TGCGCCAGCACCTCGGACAGGGGGCCCGCAGGGCAGTACTTC. Translating gives CASTSDRGPAGQYF.

The V gene is TRBV2, the J gene TRBJ2-7; possibly TRBD1 for D (6 bases). V lost 2 bases to trimming and J lost 7 bases, with 9 bases between them. Germline CDR1 reads SNHLY; CDR2 reads FYNNEI. The CDR3 is made up of 12 amino acids. Here the CDR3 reads CASSERGWEQYF. The CDR3, as DNA: TGTGCCAGCAGTGAAAGGGGGTGGGAGCAGTACTTC.

The gene calls are TRBV7-8 and TRBJ2-2; D unresolved. The CDR3 covers 14 residues. Germline loops: CDR1 SGHVS, CDR2 FQNEAQ. Trimming left V 7 bases short and J 1 base short, with 10 bases between. In DNA form, the CDR3 reads TGTGCCAGCACCGTACAAGGGAACACCGGGGAGCTGTTTTTT. The encoded protein is CASTVQGNTGELFF.

The chain couples TRBV5-1 to TRBJ1-3; D not certain. Per the germline V gene, CDR1 is SGHRS and CDR2 is YFSETQ. The germline V and J ends were trimmed by 4 bases and 4 bases, with 21 bases remaining between them. This CDR3 spans 17 amino acids. CDR3 nucleotides: TGCGCCAGCAGCGAGTCGACTCAGGCGGGGAGGGGAAACACCATATATTTT. It yields the protein CASSESTQAGRGNTIYF. Complete variable domain (other parts from reference TRBV5-1 and TRBJ1-3): KAGVTQTPRYLIKTRGQQVTLSCSPISGHRSVSWYQQTPGQGLQFLFEYFSETQRNKGNFPGRFSGRQFSNSRSEMNVSTLELGDSALYLCASSESTQAGRGNTIYFGEGSWLTVV.